The source of this TCR beta chain is a study of OX40 agonist ivuxolimab in advanced cancers. Study in general: Eligibility rules accepted prior anti-PD-1, anti-PD-L1 or anti-CTLA-4 therapy, and 35% to 40% had some. General study findings and limits: Mean expanded clone counts were higher in CD8+ than CD4+ T cells.

A remark on this clone: Antigen unknown.

Sequencing used immunoSEQ multiplex PCR; TCRdb keeps in-frame clones, though not all of them. The table has approximately 15,000 clones, around 70% seen once. The source of this sequence is an adult with an advanced solid tumor such as melanoma, head and neck, liver or kidney cancer. Sample: CD4+ or CD8+ T cells sorted from blood, taken in a trial of the OX40 agonist ivuxolimab.

Written as DNA, the CDR3 is TGTGCCAGCAGTTTATCCGGGACAGGTGAAGCTTTCTTT. Translating gives CASSLSGTGEAFF. The V and J genes are TRBV28 and TRBJ1-1; TRBD1 matches at 8 bases. V was clipped by 1 base and J by 7 bases; unmatched bases: 2. The CDR3 extends over 13 amino acids. From germline, CDR1 is MDHEN and CDR2 SYDVKM.